This T cell receptor beta chain was sequenced for a study of T cell clones after liver transplantation. In the study overall: Liver transplant recipients had immunosuppression withdrawal attempted within 2 years. Standard immunosuppression, with no induction, continued until 12-24 months after transplant.

As regards this clone: Its antigen is unknown.

Study results and limitations: Graft donor-reactive T cells possibly entered the graft instead of undergoing deletion.

Clones were read by immunoSEQ multiplex PCR, and TCRdb kept only the in-frame ones, dropping some. The sample holds around 6,500 clones, 80% seen once. CD3+CD4+ and CD3+CD8+ cells were FACS-sorted from thawed unstimulated PBMCs. The source of this sequence is a human patient who received a liver transplant. Some T cells may have come from the graft donor. Sequencing was performed on CD8+ T cells from blood, taken around 45 months after liver transplant.

CDR3: CASSLGLTGFNYGYTF. The CDR3 nucleotides are TGTGCCAGCAGCTTGGGTTTGACAGGATTTAACTATGGCTACACCTTC. This chain links TRBV5-6 with TRBJ1-2; a weak D match, TRBD1 (6 bases). The germline V gene encodes CDR1 SGHDT and CDR2 YYEEEE. This CDR3 is 16 amino acids long. Trimming pared 0 bases from V and 1 base from J, leaving 13 bases between.